This TCR beta chain was observed in a study of shared clonotypes between healthy human individuals. The V gene's germline CDR1 is SNHLY and CDR2 FYNNEI. V lost 4 bases to trimming and J lost 2 bases, with 8 bases between them. This CDR3 contains 13 residues. The method was immunoSEQ multiplex PCR; TCRdb's version includes in-frame clones alone and lacks a portion of them. This table holds about a million clones, more than 65% found once. The chain links TRBV2 to TRBJ1-2; a possible D gene is TRBD1 (5 bases). This TCR came from a man aged 18 to 30 in good health. Material for sequencing was memory CD4+ T cells sorted from blood. Subset indicated: CD45RA-negative fraction. The CDR3 loop reads CASSGQLNYGYTF. DNA of the CDR3: TGTGCCAGCAGTGGACAGTTAAACTATGGCTACACCTTC.